The clone carrying this T cell receptor beta chain was counted once. The entry originates in a study of blood T cell repertoires in COVID-19. Looking at the study overall: In each case, the material was cDNA or gDNA derived from T cells, B-cell-depleted T cells, or PBMCs.

As processed by the authors: Amplification from reference gene primers served as the basis for estimated nucleated cell counts. TCRdb keeps only in-frame clones here, not all; method: immunoSEQ multiplex PCR. From that table come the V and J calls and clone size; the DNA was used to work out D and trimming. Of more than 300,000 clones in the sample, roughly 90% were seen once. The TCR originated in a woman aged 70-85 years with COVID-19, enrolled during active disease. Source material: peripheral blood.

CDR3 sequence (DNA): TGTGCCAGCAGCCGGGACAGGGGATATGGCTACACCTTC. It yields the protein CASSRDRGYGYTF. The J gene is TRBJ1-2, the V gene TRBV7-8; 10 bases align to TRBD1. The CDR3 is 13 amino acids. The V and J ends lost 5 bases and 5 bases, in that order; junction bases with no gene match: 2. Germline V gene data show CDR1 as SGHVS and CDR2 as FQNEAQ.